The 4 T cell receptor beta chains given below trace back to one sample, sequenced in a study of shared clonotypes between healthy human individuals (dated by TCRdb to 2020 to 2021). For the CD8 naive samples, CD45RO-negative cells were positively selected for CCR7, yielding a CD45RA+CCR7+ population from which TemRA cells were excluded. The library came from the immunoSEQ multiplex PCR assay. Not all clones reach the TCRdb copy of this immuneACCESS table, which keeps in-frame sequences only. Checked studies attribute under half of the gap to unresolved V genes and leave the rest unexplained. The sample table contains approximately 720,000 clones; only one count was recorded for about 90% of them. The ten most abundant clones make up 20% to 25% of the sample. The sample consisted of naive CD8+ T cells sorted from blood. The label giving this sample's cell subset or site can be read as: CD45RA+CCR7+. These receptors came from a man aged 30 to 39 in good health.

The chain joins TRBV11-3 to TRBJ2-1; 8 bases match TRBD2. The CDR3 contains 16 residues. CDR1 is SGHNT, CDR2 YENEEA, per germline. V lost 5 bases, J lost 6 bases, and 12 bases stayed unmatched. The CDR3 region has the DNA TGTGCCAGCAGCCCCAGGGAAGCGGGGGACCTCAATGAGCAGTTCTTC. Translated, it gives CASSPREAGDLNEQFF.

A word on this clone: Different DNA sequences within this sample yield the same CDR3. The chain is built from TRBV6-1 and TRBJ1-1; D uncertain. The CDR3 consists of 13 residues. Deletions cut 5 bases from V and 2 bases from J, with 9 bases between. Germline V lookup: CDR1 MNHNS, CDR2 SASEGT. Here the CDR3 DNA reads TGTGCCAGCAGTATAGTTGGAAACACTGAAGCTTTCTTT. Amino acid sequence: CASSIVGNTEAFF.

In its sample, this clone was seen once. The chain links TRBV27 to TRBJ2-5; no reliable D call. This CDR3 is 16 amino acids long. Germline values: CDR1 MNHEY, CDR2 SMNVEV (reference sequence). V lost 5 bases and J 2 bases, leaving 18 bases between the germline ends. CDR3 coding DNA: TGTGCCAGCAGTCCTTACTCTTTGGCAGCACAAGAGACCCAGTACTTC. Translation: CASSPYSLAAQETQYF.

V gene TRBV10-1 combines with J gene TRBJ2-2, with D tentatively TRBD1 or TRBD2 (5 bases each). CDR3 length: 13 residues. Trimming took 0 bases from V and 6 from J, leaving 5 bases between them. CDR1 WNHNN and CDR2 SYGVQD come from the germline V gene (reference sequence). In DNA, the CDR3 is TGCGCCAGCAGTGAGTCGGGGGCCGGGGAGCTGTTTTTT. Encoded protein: CASSESGAGELFF.